This T cell receptor (beta chain) was profiled in a study of beta chain features in type 1 diabetes. This CDR3 region has 13 residues. From germline, CDR1 is MNHEY and CDR2 SVGAGI. V lost 5 bases to trimming and J lost 4 bases; unmatched junction nucleotides: 5. The whole isolated RNA underwent reverse transcription, so sequencing captured expressed TCRB transcripts. TCRdb's table, derived via immunoSEQ multiplex PCR, lists solely in-frame clones and lacks some. Of about 230,000 clones listed, over 7.5% are singletons. Sequencing was performed on naive CD4+ T cells from blood. The chain carries TRBV6-5 and TRBJ2-7; TRBD1 matches at 7 bases. This TCR derives from a woman between 18 and 29 years old in good health. Written as DNA, the CDR3 is TGTGCCAGCAGTGAGGGACAGTTTTACGAGCAGTACTTC. Translation gives CASSEGQFYEQYF.